A selection of T cell receptor beta chains follows, all from one sample in a study of blood T cell repertoires in COVID-19. Data came from immunoSEQ multiplex PCR; TCRdb stores just in-frame clones and leaves some out. In the table there are around 150,000 clones, 65% to 85% of which are singletons. Sequenced: peripheral blood. Every receptor here comes from a woman of 80 years or more with acute or convalescent COVID-19. CDR3s include the opening cysteine and the closing phenylalanine or tryptophan. The D gene is left open where the match is weak. Clone sizes are given selectively: once, few, many, or a class where the clone is expanded.

D gene,J gene,V gene,clone size,CDR3 protein,CDR3 DNA
TRBD2,TRBJ2-7,TRBV5-1,.,CASSLSLAGMSSEQYF,TGCGCCAGCAGCTTGTCCCTAGCGGGGATGTCGTCCGAGCAGTACTTC
TRBD1,TRBJ1-1,TRBV3-1/TRBV3-2,.,CASSRTGGNTEAFF,TGTGCCAGCAGCCGCACAGGGGGGAACACTGAAGCTTTCTTT
.,TRBJ2-6,TRBV7-2,few,CASSYGGSGANVLTF,TGTGCCAGCAGCTACGGGGGCTCTGGGGCCAACGTCCTGACTTTC
.,TRBJ1-1,TRBV28,.,CASSFPLPAQGTNTEAFF,TGTGCCAGCAGTTTTCCCCTCCCCGCACAGGGCACCAACACTGAAGCTTTCTTT
.,TRBJ1-1,TRBV12-3/TRBV12-4,.,CASSSEVNTEAFF,TGTGCCAGCAGTTCAGAAGTGAACACTGAAGCTTTCTTT
TRBD2,TRBJ2-1,TRBV28,.,CASSWYSGSIIYNEQFF,TGTGCCAGCAGTTGGTATAGCGGGAGTATCATATACAATGAGCAGTTCTTC
TRBD1,TRBJ1-3,TRBV11-2,.,CASSEIRDRVFSGNTIYF,TGTGCCAGCAGCGAAATCCGGGACAGGGTCTTCTCTGGAAACACCATATATTTT
.,TRBJ2-1,TRBV7-2,.,CASSSGGSSYNEQFF,TGTGCCAGCTCCTCGGGTGGGAGCTCCTACAATGAGCAGTTCTTC
.,TRBJ1-1,TRBV6-5,once,CASSHVQADTEAFF,TGTGCCAGCAGCCACGTACAGGCAGACACTGAAGCTTTCTTT
.,TRBJ1-1,TRBV5-6,.,CASSFVANTEAFF,TGTGCCAGCAGCTTTGTGGCGAACACTGAAGCTTTCTTT
.,TRBJ2-7,TRBV24-1,few,CATSDLGRGISYEQYF,TGTGCCACCAGTGATTTGGGTCGGGGGATCTCCTACGAGCAGTACTTC
TRBD2,TRBJ2-6,TRBV15,.,CATSRGLGGAGGSGANVLTF,TGTGCCACCAGCAGAGGATTGGGTGGAGCCGGGGGGTCTGGGGCCAACGTCCTGACTTTC
TRBD2,TRBJ2-1,TRBV18,.,CASSPPASGKGSEQFF,TGTGCCAGCTCACCACCGGCTAGCGGAAAGGGTAGTGAGCAGTTCTTC
TRBD1,TRBJ1-6,TRBV27,.,CASSFTGGNSPLHF,TGTGCCAGCAGTTTCACAGGGGGTAATTCACCCCTCCACTTT
TRBD1,TRBJ1-2,TRBV5-1,.,CASRMGQGANYGYTF,TGCGCCAGCAGAATGGGACAGGGGGCAAACTATGGCTACACCTTC
.,TRBJ1-2,TRBV6-5,.,CASIRARGEVYTF,TGTGCCAGCATACGGGCCAGGGGAGAAGTCTACACCTTC
.,TRBJ2-3,TRBV7-9,.,CASLFAGSDTQYF,TGTGCCAGCCTTTTTGCGGGTTCGGATACGCAGTATTTT
TRBD1,TRBJ1-1,TRBV5-1,.,CASSLTGDGTEAFF,TGCGCCAGCAGCCTCACAGGGGATGGGACTGAAGCTTTCTTT
TRBD1,TRBJ1-6,TRBV6-1,.,CASSGQGASYNSPLHF,TGTGCCAGCAGTGGACAGGGGGCATCCTATAATTCACCCCTCCACTTT
TRBD1,TRBJ1-2,TRBV19,once,CASSLGQDYYGYTF,TGTGCCAGTAGCCTGGGACAGGATTACTATGGCTACACCTTC
.,TRBJ1-2,TRBV18,once,CASSPRGDYGYTF,TGTGCCAGCTCACCACGGGGAGACTATGGCTACACCTTC
.,TRBJ2-7,TRBV2,many,CATRENYEQYF,TGTGCCACCCGGGAGAACTACGAGCAGTACTTC
TRBD1,TRBJ1-1,TRBV28,.,CAARTDRVTEAFF,TGTGCCGCAAGGACCGACAGGGTCACTGAAGCTTTCTTT
.,TRBJ2-1,TRBV27,.,CASSSRLTYNEQFF,TGTGCCAGCAGTTCACGCCTAACCTACAATGAGCAGTTCTTC
.,TRBJ2-1,TRBV19,.,CASSRGEQQFF,TGTGCCAGTAGTAGGGGGGAGCAGCAGTTCTTC
.,TRBJ1-2,TRBV7-2,.,CASSLAFGGDGSYGYTF,TGTGCCAGCAGCTTAGCTTTTGGGGGGGACGGTAGCTATGGCTACACCTTC
.,TRBJ2-7,TRBV6-5,few,CASSYSASLEQYF,TGTGCCAGCAGTTACTCCGCTAGCCTCGAGCAGTACTTC
.,TRBJ2-2,TRBV7-9,.,CASSSPTRFGELNTGELFF,TGTGCCAGCAGCTCCCCTACCCGTTTTGGGGAGCTGAACACCGGGGAGCTGTTTTTT
TRBD1,TRBJ2-4,TRBV12-3/TRBV12-4,.,CASSRQGNIQYF,TGTGCCAGCAGTCGACAGGGAAACATTCAGTACTTC
TRBD1,TRBJ2-1,TRBV29-1,.,CSVLSQGHEQFF,TGCAGCGTTCTTTCACAGGGGCATGAGCAGTTCTTC
.,TRBJ1-2,TRBV6-5,.,CASSYSGEQNYGYTF,TGTGCCAGCAGTTACTCAGGGGAACAAAACTATGGCTACACCTTC
TRBD1,TRBJ1-4,TRBV5-4,once,CASSLGGQGQRNEKLFF,TGTGCCAGCAGCTTGGGGGGACAGGGCCAGAGAAATGAAAAACTGTTTTTT
.,TRBJ2-3,TRBV9,.,CASSAGTRGDTQYF,TGTGCCAGCAGCGCGGGAACACGCGGAGATACGCAGTATTTT
.,TRBJ1-1,TRBV5-1,few,CASRAREGAEAFF,TGCGCCAGCAGGGCCCGCGAGGGGGCTGAAGCTTTCTTT
.,TRBJ1-5,TRBV7-9,.,CASSLSGGNQPQHF,TGTGCCAGCAGCTTAAGCGGCGGAAATCAGCCCCAGCATTTT
.,TRBJ2-3,TRBV28,.,CASTFPETSQSTDTQYF,TGTGCCAGCACTTTTCCTGAAACATCGCAGAGCACAGATACGCAGTATTTT
.,TRBJ2-5,TRBV7-2,once,CASSLVTSQETQYF,TGTGCCAGCAGCTTAGTGACTAGCCAAGAGACCCAGTACTTC
.,TRBJ1-6,TRBV13,few,CASTLGGDPYNSPLHF,TGTGCCAGCACCCTAGGAGGGGATCCATATAATTCACCCCTCCACTTT
.,TRBJ2-7,TRBV27,.,CAIYYRVYFSYEQYF,TGTGCCATCTACTACAGGGTTTACTTTTCCTACGAGCAGTACTTC
TRBD1,TRBJ2-7,TRBV5-6,.,CASNRDRRSYEQYF,TGTGCCAGCAACCGGGACAGGAGATCCTACGAGCAGTACTTC
TRBD1,TRBJ2-5,TRBV18,.,CASSSDRGGETQYF,TGTGCCAGCTCATCAGACAGGGGGGGAGAGACCCAGTACTTC
.,TRBJ1-2,TRBV4-2,few,CASSPGATSIAYGYTF,TGTGCCAGCAGCCCAGGGGCGACCAGTATAGCCTATGGCTACACCTTC
.,TRBJ2-1,TRBV1,.,CTSSPGLAVEQFF,TGCACCAGCAGCCCGGGACTAGCGGTTGAGCAGTTCTTC
.,TRBJ2-7,TRBV18,once,CASSPPGNPYEQYF,TGTGCCAGCTCACCACCGGGCAATCCCTACGAGCAGTACTTC
TRBD1,TRBJ1-3,TRBV5-1,.,CASRFGDRAGNTIYF,TGCGCCAGCAGGTTCGGGGACAGGGCTGGAAACACCATATATTTT
TRBD1,TRBJ2-5,TRBV7-2,.,CASSHGQGYETQYF,TGTGCCAGCAGCCACGGACAGGGGTATGAGACCCAGTACTTC
.,TRBJ1-6,TRBV4-1,.,CASSQGRQAYNSPLHF,TGCGCCAGCAGCCAAGGCCGACAGGCCTATAATTCACCCCTCCACTTT
.,TRBJ2-1,TRBV19,.,CASSPTRGWTEANEQFF,TGTGCCAGTAGCCCCACCCGGGGATGGACAGAGGCCAATGAGCAGTTCTTC